These T cell receptor beta chains were read from a single sample in a study of blood T cell repertoires in COVID-19. Profiled with immunoSEQ multiplex PCR; TCRdb holds only in-frame clones, not every one. This table holds approximately 96,000 clones, about 90% found once. Sequences were obtained from peripheral blood. These receptors originate from a human donor with COVID-19, enrolled during active disease. The donor label of this sample is uncertain. CDR3s include the opening cysteine and the closing phenylalanine or tryptophan. D genes are given only for firm matches. The size entry is marked missing in some rows and otherwise reads once, few, many or a size class.

j_gene: TRBJ1-6
abundance: -
d_gene: -
v_gene: TRBV6-5
CDR3aa: CASVGNSPLHF
CDR3nt: TGTGCCAGCGTCGGTAATTCACCCCTCCACTTT

j_gene: TRBJ1-2
abundance: -
d_gene: -
v_gene: TRBV7-3
CDR3aa: CASSLLSSGPYTF
CDR3nt: TGTGCCAGCAGCTTATTGTCCAGTGGGCCTTACACCTTC

j_gene: TRBJ1-1
abundance: -
d_gene: -
v_gene: TRBV7-3
CDR3aa: CASSLNPGARGEAFF
CDR3nt: TGTGCCAGCAGCTTAAACCCAGGGGCTAGGGGTGAAGCTTTCTTT

j_gene: TRBJ2-5
abundance: -
d_gene: TRBD2
v_gene: TRBV18
CDR3aa: CASSPPGLGETQYF
CDR3nt: TGTGCCAGCTCACCCCCGGGACTAGGAGAGACCCAGTACTTC

j_gene: TRBJ1-2
abundance: -
d_gene: -
v_gene: TRBV7-9
CDR3aa: CASSLVQGNYTF
CDR3nt: TGTGCCAGCAGCTTAGTGCAGGGAAACTACACCTTC

j_gene: TRBJ1-1
abundance: -
d_gene: TRBD1
v_gene: TRBV5-4
CDR3aa: CASTLTGGLTEAFF
CDR3nt: TGTGCCAGCACCCTGACAGGGGGCCTCACTGAAGCTTTCTTT

j_gene: TRBJ1-1
abundance: -
d_gene: -
v_gene: TRBV11-2
CDR3aa: CASKRSTGDTEAFF
CDR3nt: TGTGCCAGCAAGCGCTCGACGGGGGACACTGAAGCTTTCTTT

j_gene: TRBJ2-5
abundance: -
d_gene: -
v_gene: TRBV11-3
CDR3aa: CASSLGRGPQETQYF
CDR3nt: TGTGCCAGCAGCTTAGGGAGGGGACCCCAAGAGACCCAGTACTTC

j_gene: TRBJ2-7
abundance: -
d_gene: -
v_gene: TRBV2
CDR3aa: CASSEGWQGFYEQYF
CDR3nt: TGTGCCAGCAGTGAAGGTTGGCAGGGATTCTACGAGCAGTACTTC

j_gene: TRBJ2-7
abundance: -
d_gene: TRBD1
v_gene: TRBV7-6
CDR3aa: CASSPSAGQGAYEQYF
CDR3nt: TGTGCCAGCAGCCCGAGTGCGGGACAGGGGGCCTACGAGCAGTACTTC

j_gene: TRBJ2-2
abundance: -
d_gene: TRBD1
v_gene: TRBV7-9
CDR3aa: CASSLSSGGGNTGELFF
CDR3nt: TGTGCCAGCAGCTTATCATCAGGGGGCGGGAACACTGGGGAGCTGTTTTTT

j_gene: TRBJ2-6
abundance: once
d_gene: -
v_gene: TRBV11-3
CDR3aa: CASSLSGANVLTF
CDR3nt: TGTGCCAGCAGCTTATCGGGGGCCAACGTCCTGACTTTC

j_gene: TRBJ1-6
abundance: -
d_gene: TRBD1
v_gene: TRBV6-6
CDR3aa: CASSYDRGYNSPLHF
CDR3nt: TGTGCCAGCAGTTACGACAGGGGTTATAATTCACCCCTCCACTTT

j_gene: TRBJ1-2
abundance: -
d_gene: -
v_gene: TRBV7-9
CDR3aa: CASSPWTENYGYTF
CDR3nt: TGTGCCAGCAGTCCTTGGACAGAAAACTATGGCTACACCTTC

j_gene: TRBJ1-1
abundance: -
d_gene: -
v_gene: TRBV11-2
CDR3aa: CASSYMDSEAFF
CDR3nt: TGTGCCAGCAGCTATATGGACAGCGAAGCTTTCTTT

j_gene: TRBJ1-6
abundance: -
d_gene: -
v_gene: TRBV5-1
CDR3aa: CASSLAPGRDYSPLHF
CDR3nt: TGCGCCAGCAGCTTGGCCCCTGGACGGGACTATTCACCCCTCCACTTT

j_gene: TRBJ2-1
abundance: -
d_gene: TRBD1
v_gene: TRBV10-3
CDR3aa: CAINRVRDRYNEQFF
CDR3nt: TGTGCCATCAACCGAGTCCGGGACAGATACAATGAGCAGTTCTTC